This T cell receptor (beta chain) was found in a study of blood T cell repertoires in COVID-19 (dated by TCRdb to about 2020). Broadly, across the study: Samples covering the acute and convalescent phases of COVID-19 were provided by collaborators in the United States, Italy and Spain. Where HLA class I and class II types were available, the types were taken from metadata supplied by the sample provider, not from assay-based typing. Samples were obtained from the ongoing ImmuneRACE study (first 160 participants) and from roughly 1,300 subjects provided by 6 global collaborators. The dataset comprised deeply sampled blood TCRbeta repertoires from subjects exposed to, actively infected with, or recovered from COVID-19. A de-identified subject ID, COVID-19 status, age in years and sex were almost always included in the sample metadata. The material from the prospective study consisted of cDNA or gDNA derived from T cells, B-cell-depleted T cells, or PBMCs. The repertoires were released in a freely available public database meant as a resource for research on the immune response to SARS-CoV-2.

Findings and caveats that apply to the study as a whole: Clinical and demographic metadata were provided uncurated, with the amount varying by source and participant.

Regarding this clone: Its antigen target is currently unknown. Base qualities were left out, and no much larger clone turns up one base away.

Participants in the prospective study were enrolled through a virtual design, were aged roughly 18 to 90 years, and lived in under 25 United States geographic areas. To assign participants to cohorts, the prospective study relied on clinical history that participants themselves reported in a screening survey and a study questionnaire. In the prospective study, mobile phlebotomists collected whole blood, serum and a nasopharyngeal or oropharyngeal swab from each participant. Over an approximately 2-month period, participants in the prospective study had the option of providing additional blood draws and questionnaires. Before DNA extraction, prospective study blood samples were shipped either frozen or at room temperature. The immunoSEQ Assay, a bias-controlled multiplex PCR, was used to amplify TCRbeta CDR3 regions from genomic DNA. The source study handled its data this way. The number of nucleated cells in each sample was estimated from the amplification of reference gene primers within the assay. To quantify the absolute abundance of each unique TCRbeta CDR3 rearrangement, sequence reads were collapsed and filtered. For each sample, productive Simpson clonality was calculated as the square root of Simpson's diversity index over productive rearrangements. The immuneACCESS repertoire file appears here via TCRdb, limited to in-frame rearrangements. These files lack a portion of the clones; in checked studies, under half of the deficit traces to unresolved V genes, and the cause of the others is not known. That table furnishes V, J and clone size, whereas the DNA furnished D and trimming. The sample records approximately 150,000 clones, roughly 90% of which are singletons. Of the sample, 0.95% to 1.5% falls within the top ten clones.

Its CDR3 holds 14 amino acids, cysteine through phenylalanine. Only the CDR3 region is kept as DNA, spanning 42 bases read in frame from base 1. CDR1 and CDR2 were assigned from the germline V gene as LGHNA and YSLEER. V sheds 3 bases and J sheds 3 bases, leaving 11 bases between their ends. The sample consisted of PBMCs or T cells enriched from blood (not recorded which). The receptor chain draws on TRBV4-3 and TRBJ1-1; a confident D gene designation cannot be given. This sequence was found in a human donor with acute COVID-19. The donor label of this sample is uncertain. The CDR3 region: CASSQGYEYTEAFF. The sequence in DNA is TGCGCCAGCAGCCAGGGCTACGAGTACACTGAAGCTTTCTTT.